This TCR beta chain was profiled in a study of control samples from healthy donors and cancer patients. Germline V lookup: CDR1 SNHLY, CDR2 FYNNEI. The CDR3 is made up of 14 amino acids. V was cut by 4 bases and J by 10 bases, with 17 bases left in between. The table came from immunoSEQ multiplex PCR; TCRdb's copy has only in-frame clones and leaves some out. This sample has 170,000 or so clones, with roughly 94% found just once. The receptor's source is a woman between 18 and 30 years old in good health. The specimen was blood. The V gene is TRBV2, the J gene TRBJ2-1, with D hard to call. CDR3 sequence (DNA): TGTGCCAGCAGTGCTACTGGGCGCGGCAGCGAGCAGTTCTTC. It is translated as CASSATGRGSEQFF.